Presented here are 18 T cell receptor beta chains from one specimen sequenced in a study of monozygotic twins with inflammatory bowel disease. TCRdb derives one entry per CDR3 protein from the 5' RACE reads, leaving out DNA. This table holds 120,000 to 150,000 distinct CDR3 sequences. The sample comprised blood. Receptors originate from a human donor with ulcerative colitis or Crohn's disease, or a healthy co-twin of an affected twin (not recorded which).

The chain has TRBV28 and TRBJ2-1. Germline V lookup: CDR1 MDHEN, CDR2 SYDVKM. This CDR3 is 14 amino acids long. The CDR3 loop reads CASNLGIPYNEQFF. The whole variable domain, filled in from reference TRBV28 and TRBJ2-1, reads DVKVTQSSRYLVKRTGEKVFLECVQDMDHENMFWYRQDPGLGLRLIYFSYDVKMKEKGDIPEGYSVSREKKERFSLILESASTNQTSMYLCASNLGIPYNEQFFGPGTRLTVL.

The chain is built from TRBV6-1 and TRBJ1-3. Germline V gene sequence: CDR1 MNHNS, CDR2 SASEGT. The CDR3 length is 15 residues. This CDR3 is CASSPSAASGNTIYF.

The gene calls are TRBV20-1 and TRBJ2-3. Germline CDR1 and CDR2: DFQATT and SNEGSKA (reference sequence). The CDR3 covers 12 residues. CDR3 sequence reads: CSASTTTDTQYF.

V gene TRBV18 combines with J gene TRBJ2-7; the D call of TRBD1 rests on TCRdb alone, since no DNA is present to check it. Germline V gives CDR1 KGHSH, CDR2 LQKENI. The CDR3 is made up of 15 amino acids. CDR3 sequence reads: CASSPQLQGSDEQYF.

J is TRBJ2-7 and V is TRBV20-1. Germline V gene lookup returns CDR1 DFQATT and CDR2 SNEGSKA (reference sequence). The CDR3 extends over 12 amino acids. This CDR3 is CSARRWGYEQYF.

The V gene is TRBV2, the J gene TRBJ2-1; TCRdb gives TRBD1 as the D gene, but with no DNA this cannot be confirmed. This CDR3 comprises 14 residues. Germline assignment: CDR1 SNHLY and CDR2 FYNNEI. The chain's CDR3 is CASSERRGGLGQFF.

V gene TRBV5-1 combines with J gene TRBJ1-5. Germline values: CDR1 SGHRS, CDR2 YFSETQ. This CDR3 has 13 amino acids. Here the CDR3 reads CASSMDGDQPQHF.

This sequence joins TRBV6-2 or TRBV6-3 and TRBJ2-5; absent DNA, TCRdb's TRBD1 call cannot be checked. This CDR3 comprises 13 residues. In germline, CDR1 is MNHEY, CDR2 SVGEGT. The CDR3 protein is CASSPDAQETQYF.

This rearrangement joins TRBV11-3 to TRBJ2-3; TCRdb proposes TRBD2, but this gene call is untestable without DNA. The CDR3 is made up of 20 amino acids. Germline CDR1 and CDR2: SGHNT and YENEEA. The CDR3 loop is CASSLGAGRTSGVRGWAQYF.

The CDR3 reads CASSLFGPSTDTQYF. V is TRBV5-1 and J is TRBJ2-3. The CDR3 spans 15 residues. CDR1 and CDR2 from the germline V gene are SGHRS and YFSETQ.

This chain links TRBV20-1 with TRBJ2-7; lacking DNA, the TRBD1 call made by TCRdb goes unchecked. The CDR3 is 14 amino acids. Germline CDR1 is DFQATT and CDR2 is SNEGSKA (reference sequence). The CDR3 here is CSAVTLQVSYEQYF.

The J gene is TRBJ2-4, the V gene TRBV27; lacking DNA, the TRBD2 call made by TCRdb goes unchecked. CDR3 length: 16 residues. The germline gives CDR1 MNHEY, CDR2 SMNVEV (reference sequence). The CDR3 sequence is CASKSLAGGAKNIQYF.

The V call is TRBV12-3 or TRBV12-4, the J call TRBJ2-1; without DNA, the TCRdb call of TRBD1 cannot be checked. The CDR3 is 14 amino acids. The CDR3 is CASSSAGANNEQFF.

This chain uses TRBV5-5 with TRBJ2-1; TCRdb's D gene call, TRBD1, goes unchecked for lack of DNA. CDR3 length: 16 amino acids. In germline, CDR1 is SGHKS, CDR2 YYEKEE (reference sequence). CDR3 protein: CASSGGPGQNYNEQFF.

The chain joins TRBV14 to TRBJ2-7; with no DNA, the TCRdb D assignment of TRBD1 cannot be verified. The CDR3 totals 14 residues. The germline V gene encodes CDR1 SGHDN and CDR2 FVKESK. CDR3 protein: CASSPQGPYYEQYF.

The chain links TRBV5-1 to TRBJ2-7; with no DNA, the TCRdb D assignment of TRBD2 cannot be verified. Per germline, CDR1 SGHRS and CDR2 YFSETQ. This CDR3 contains 15 residues. This CDR3 is CASSWTSGRTYEQYF.

The genes are TRBV7-9 and TRBJ2-3; there is no DNA to check the TCRdb D call of TRBD1. The CDR3 contains 15 residues. Germline lookup yields CDR1 SEHNR and CDR2 FQNEAQ (reference sequence). The CDR3 reads CASTHRGFDTDTQYF. Drawing the rest from reference TRBV7-9 and TRBJ2-3, the complete variable domain is DTGVSQNPRHKITKRGQNVTFRCDPISEHNRLYWYRQTLGQGPEFLTYFQNEAQLEKSRLLSDRFSAERPKGSFSTLEIQRTEQGDSAMYLCASTHRGFDTDTQYFGPGTRLTVL.

V usage is TRBV12-3 or TRBV12-4 and J usage is TRBJ1-3; lacking DNA, the TRBD1 call made by TCRdb goes unchecked. The CDR3 is made up of 15 amino acids. CDR3 sequence reads: CASTLLQGGRNTIYF.